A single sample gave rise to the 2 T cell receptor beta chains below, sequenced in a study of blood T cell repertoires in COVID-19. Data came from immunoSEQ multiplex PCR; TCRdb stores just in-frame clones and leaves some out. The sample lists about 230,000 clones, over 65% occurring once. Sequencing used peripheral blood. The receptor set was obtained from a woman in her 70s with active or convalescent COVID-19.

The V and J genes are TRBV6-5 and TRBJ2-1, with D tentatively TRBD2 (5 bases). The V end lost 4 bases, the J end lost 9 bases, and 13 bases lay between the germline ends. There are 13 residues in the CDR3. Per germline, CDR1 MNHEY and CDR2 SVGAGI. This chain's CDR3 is CASSSYFEGEQFF. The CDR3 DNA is TGTGCCAGCAGTTCATATTTCGAGGGTGAGCAGTTCTTC.

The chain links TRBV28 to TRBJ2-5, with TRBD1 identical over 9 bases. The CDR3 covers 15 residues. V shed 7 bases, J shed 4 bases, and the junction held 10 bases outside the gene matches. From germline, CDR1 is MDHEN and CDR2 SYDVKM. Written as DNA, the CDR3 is TGTGCCAGCAACTTACAGGGGGCGGCTCGAGAGACCCAGTACTTC. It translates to CASNLQGAARETQYF.